The rows below give T cell receptor beta chains drawn from one sample of a study of blood T cell repertoires in COVID-19. Produced via immunoSEQ multiplex PCR; TCRdb's table is partial and in-frame only. The data contain some 12,000 clones, about 92% of them singletons. Sequenced input: peripheral blood. Every receptor here comes from a man between 65 and 85 years old with active COVID-19. The CDR3 runs from the conserved cysteine through the conserved F or W. Fields, in order: V gene, D gene, J gene, CDR3 DNA, CDR3 protein. A D gene is named only where the DNA matches it firmly.

v_gene: TRBV9
d_gene: NA
j_gene: TRBJ2-3
CDR3nt: TGTGCCAGCAGCCCCGGTTTGATGGGGGGGCTAGGGGATACGCAGTATTTT
CDR3aa: CASSPGLMGGLGDTQYF

v_gene: TRBV7-2
d_gene: NA
j_gene: TRBJ2-1
CDR3nt: TGTGCCAGCAGCCCTACCGTTGAACAGTTCTTC
CDR3aa: CASSPTVEQFF

v_gene: TRBV7-2
d_gene: NA
j_gene: TRBJ1-2
CDR3nt: TGTGCCAGCAGCGGAAGGGGGGGCTATGGCTACACCTTC
CDR3aa: CASSGRGGYGYTF

v_gene: TRBV10-3
d_gene: TRBD1
j_gene: TRBJ1-2
CDR3nt: TGTGCCATCAGAGACGGACAGGCCGCGGATAAAGGCTACACCTTC
CDR3aa: CAIRDGQAADKGYTF

v_gene: TRBV11-3
d_gene: NA
j_gene: TRBJ2-3
CDR3nt: TGTGCCAGCAGCTTACTAGTAACCCCCACAGATACGCAGTATTTT
CDR3aa: CASSLLVTPTDTQYF

v_gene: TRBV6-1
d_gene: TRBD1
j_gene: TRBJ1-2
CDR3nt: TGTGCCAGCAGTGAACAAGGGGGCAGTCGTAACTATGGCTACACCTTC
CDR3aa: CASSEQGGSRNYGYTF

v_gene: TRBV5-4
d_gene: TRBD2
j_gene: TRBJ2-7
CDR3nt: TGTGCCAGCAGCCGTCCCGGGACTAGCGGGCAAAGCTCCTACGAGCAGTACTTC
CDR3aa: CASSRPGTSGQSSYEQYF

v_gene: TRBV7-8
d_gene: TRBD2
j_gene: TRBJ2-3
CDR3nt: TGTGCCAGCAGCTCCTTTTTGGTGACTAGCGCAGCTGGCACAGATACGCAGTATTTT
CDR3aa: CASSSFLVTSAAGTDTQYF

v_gene: TRBV19
d_gene: TRBD1
j_gene: TRBJ1-2
CDR3nt: TGTGCCAGTAGTGACCGGGACAGGGAGTTAGCTAACTATGGCTACACCTTC
CDR3aa: CASSDRDRELANYGYTF

v_gene: TRBV9
d_gene: NA
j_gene: TRBJ2-5
CDR3nt: TGTGCCAGCAGCGTACTAGCGAACCCTCGGGAGACCCAGTACTTC
CDR3aa: CASSVLANPRETQYF

v_gene: TRBV6-5
d_gene: NA
j_gene: TRBJ2-6
CDR3nt: TGTGCCAGCAGCCGCTACTCTGGGGCCAACGTCCTGACTTTC
CDR3aa: CASSRYSGANVLTF

v_gene: TRBV3-1/TRBV3-2
d_gene: NA
j_gene: TRBJ2-2
CDR3nt: TGTGCCAGCAGCCAAGCCGGGGGGCCCGGGGAGCTGTTTTTT
CDR3aa: CASSQAGGPGELFF